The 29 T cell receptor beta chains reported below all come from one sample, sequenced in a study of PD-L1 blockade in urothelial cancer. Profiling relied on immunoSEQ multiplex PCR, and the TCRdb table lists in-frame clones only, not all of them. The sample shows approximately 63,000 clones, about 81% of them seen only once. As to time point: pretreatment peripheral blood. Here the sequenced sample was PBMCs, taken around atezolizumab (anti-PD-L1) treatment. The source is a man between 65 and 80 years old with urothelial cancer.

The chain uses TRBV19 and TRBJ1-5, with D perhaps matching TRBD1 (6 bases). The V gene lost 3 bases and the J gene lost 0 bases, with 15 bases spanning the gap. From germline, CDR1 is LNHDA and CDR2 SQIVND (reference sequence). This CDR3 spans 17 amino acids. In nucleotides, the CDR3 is TGTGCCAGTAGTATTTCGCAGGGGACCTATAGCAATCAGCCCCAGCATTTT. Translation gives CASSISQGTYSNQPQHF.

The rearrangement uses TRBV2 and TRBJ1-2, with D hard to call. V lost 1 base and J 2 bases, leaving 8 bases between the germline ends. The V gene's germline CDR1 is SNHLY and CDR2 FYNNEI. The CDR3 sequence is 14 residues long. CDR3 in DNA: TGTGCCAGCAGTGAAGGTCGGGGAAACTATGGCTACACCTTC. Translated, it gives CASSEGRGNYGYTF.

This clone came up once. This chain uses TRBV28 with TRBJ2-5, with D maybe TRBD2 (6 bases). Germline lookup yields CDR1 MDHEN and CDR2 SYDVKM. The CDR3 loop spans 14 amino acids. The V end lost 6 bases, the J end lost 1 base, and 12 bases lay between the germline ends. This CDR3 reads CASSPGGSQETQYF. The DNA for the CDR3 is TGTGCCAGCAGCCCTGGGGGGAGCCAAGAGACCCAGTACTTC.

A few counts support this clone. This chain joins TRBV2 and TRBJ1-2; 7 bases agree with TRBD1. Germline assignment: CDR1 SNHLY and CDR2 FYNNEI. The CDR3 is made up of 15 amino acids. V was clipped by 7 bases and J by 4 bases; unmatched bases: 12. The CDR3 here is CASTPSGTVTYGYTF. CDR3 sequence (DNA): TGTGCCAGCACCCCTTCTGGGACAGTAACCTATGGCTACACCTTC.

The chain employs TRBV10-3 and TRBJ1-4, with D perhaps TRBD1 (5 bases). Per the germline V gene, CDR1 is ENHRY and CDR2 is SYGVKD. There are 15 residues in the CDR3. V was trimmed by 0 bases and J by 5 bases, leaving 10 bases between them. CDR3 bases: TGTGCCATCAGTGAGTCGATGGGGGGGAATGAAAAACTGTTTTTT. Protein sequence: CAISESMGGNEKLFF.

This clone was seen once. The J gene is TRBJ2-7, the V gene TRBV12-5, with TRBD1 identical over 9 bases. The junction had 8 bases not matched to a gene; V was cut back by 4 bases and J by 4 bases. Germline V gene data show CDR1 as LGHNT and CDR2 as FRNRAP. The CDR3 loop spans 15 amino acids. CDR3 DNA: TGTGCTAGTGGTTCCGGCGACAGGGGGGTATACGAGCAGTACTTC. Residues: CASGSGDRGVYEQYF.

In DNA, the CDR3 is TGCGCCAGCAGCCAAGAGTGGGCAACGTATTTGAGGGTGGAGACCCAGTACTTC. Translated: CASSQEWATYLRVETQYF. The chain links TRBV4-1 to TRBJ2-5, with a tentative D call TRBD2 (5 bases). From germline, CDR1 is MGHRA and CDR2 YSYEKL. V was clipped by 0 bases and J by 5 bases, with 22 bases between them. The CDR3 consists of 18 residues.

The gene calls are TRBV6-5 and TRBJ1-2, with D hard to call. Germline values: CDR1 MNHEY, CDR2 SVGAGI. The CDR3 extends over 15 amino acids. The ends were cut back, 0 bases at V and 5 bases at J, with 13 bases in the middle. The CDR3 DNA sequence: TGTGCCAGCAGTTACTCGTCAGGAAACGCTTATGGCTACACCTTC. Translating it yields CASSYSSGNAYGYTF.

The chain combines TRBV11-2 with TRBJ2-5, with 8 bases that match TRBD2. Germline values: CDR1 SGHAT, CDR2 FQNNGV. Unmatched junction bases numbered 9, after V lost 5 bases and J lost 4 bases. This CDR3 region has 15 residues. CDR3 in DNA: TGTGCCAGCAGCGCGACGGCGGGAGGAGGAGAGACCCAGTACTTC. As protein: CASSATAGGGETQYF.

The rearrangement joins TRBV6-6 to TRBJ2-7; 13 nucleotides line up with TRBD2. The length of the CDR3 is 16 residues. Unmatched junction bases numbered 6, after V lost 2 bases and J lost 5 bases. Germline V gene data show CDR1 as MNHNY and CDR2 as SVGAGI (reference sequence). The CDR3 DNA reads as TGTGCCAGCAGTTACCCCGGGACTAGCGGGAACAACGAGCAGTACTTC. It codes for CASSYPGTSGNNEQYF.

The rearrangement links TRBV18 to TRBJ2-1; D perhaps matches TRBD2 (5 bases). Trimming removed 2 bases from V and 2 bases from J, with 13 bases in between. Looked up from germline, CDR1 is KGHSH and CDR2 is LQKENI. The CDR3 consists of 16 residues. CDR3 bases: TGTGCCAGCTCACCATCGTTGCGGGTAACCTACAATGAGCAGTTCTTC. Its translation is CASSPSLRVTYNEQFF.

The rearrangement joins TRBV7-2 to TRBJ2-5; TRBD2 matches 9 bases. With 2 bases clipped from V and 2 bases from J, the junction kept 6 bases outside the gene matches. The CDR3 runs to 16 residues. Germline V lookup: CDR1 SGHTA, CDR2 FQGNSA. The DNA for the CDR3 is TGTGCCAGCAGCTTAAAAGCGGGAGGTACTCAAGAGACCCAGTACTTC. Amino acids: CASSLKAGGTQETQYF.

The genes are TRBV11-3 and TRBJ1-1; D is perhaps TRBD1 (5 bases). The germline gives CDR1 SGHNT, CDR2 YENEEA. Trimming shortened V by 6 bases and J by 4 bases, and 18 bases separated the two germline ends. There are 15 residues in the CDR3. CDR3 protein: CASSRARGASTEAFF. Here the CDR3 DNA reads TGTGCCAGCAGTCGTGCAAGGGGTGCCTCCACTGAAGCTTTCTTT.

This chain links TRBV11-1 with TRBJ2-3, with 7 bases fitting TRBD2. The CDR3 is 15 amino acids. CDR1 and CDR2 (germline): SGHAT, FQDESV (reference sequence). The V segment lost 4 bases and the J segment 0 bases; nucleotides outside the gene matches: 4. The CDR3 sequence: CASSSSGPSTDTQYF. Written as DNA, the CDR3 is TGTGCCAGCAGCTCTAGCGGCCCTAGCACAGATACGCAGTATTTT.

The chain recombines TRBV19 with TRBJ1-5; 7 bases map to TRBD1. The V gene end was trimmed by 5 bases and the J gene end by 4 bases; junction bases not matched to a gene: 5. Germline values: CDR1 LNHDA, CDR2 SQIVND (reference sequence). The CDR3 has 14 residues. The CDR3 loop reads CASSVRDSNQPQHF. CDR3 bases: TGTGCCAGTAGTGTCCGGGACAGTAATCAGCCCCAGCATTTT.

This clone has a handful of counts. CDR3 protein: CASKEQMNTEAFF. Written as DNA, the CDR3 is TGTGCCAGTAAGGAACAGATGAACACTGAAGCTTTCTTT. The rearrangement links TRBV19 to TRBJ1-1; D remains ambiguous. The CDR3 runs to 13 residues. Per germline, CDR1 LNHDA and CDR2 SQIVND (reference sequence). V gave up 7 bases and J gave up 0 bases, with 9 bases separating them.

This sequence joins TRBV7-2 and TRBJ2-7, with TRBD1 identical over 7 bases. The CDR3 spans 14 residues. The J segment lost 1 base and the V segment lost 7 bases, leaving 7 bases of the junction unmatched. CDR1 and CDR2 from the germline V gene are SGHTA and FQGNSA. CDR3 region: CASKPGQESYEQYF. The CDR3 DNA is TGTGCCAGCAAACCTGGACAGGAGTCCTACGAGCAGTACTTC. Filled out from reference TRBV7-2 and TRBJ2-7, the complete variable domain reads GAGVSQSPSNKVTEKGKDVELRCDPISGHTALYWYRQSLGQGLEFLIYFQGNSAPDKSGLPSDRFSAERTGGSVSTLTIQRTQQEDSAVYLCASKPGQESYEQYFGPGTRLTVT.

The CDR3 region is CASSTWGDLNTEAFF. Here the CDR3 DNA reads TGTGCCAGCAGTACCTGGGGGGATTTGAACACTGAAGCTTTCTTT. The gene calls are TRBV25-1 and TRBJ1-1; the D gene is possibly TRBD1 (5 bases). The ends were cut back, 5 bases at V and 0 bases at J, with 13 bases in the middle. The CDR3 is 15 residues long. Germline lookup yields CDR1 MGHDK and CDR2 SYGVNS.

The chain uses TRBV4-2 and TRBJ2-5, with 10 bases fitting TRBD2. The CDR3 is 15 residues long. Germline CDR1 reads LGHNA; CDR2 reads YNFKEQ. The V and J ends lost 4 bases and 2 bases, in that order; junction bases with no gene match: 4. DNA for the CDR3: TGTGCCAGCAGCCGACGAGCGGGGGGGCAAGAGACCCAGTACTTC. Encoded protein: CASSRRAGGQETQYF.

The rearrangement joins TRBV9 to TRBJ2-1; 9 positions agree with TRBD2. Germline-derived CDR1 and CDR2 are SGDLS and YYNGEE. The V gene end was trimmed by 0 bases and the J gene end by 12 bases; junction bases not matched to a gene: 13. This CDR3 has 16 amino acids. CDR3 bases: TGTGCCAGCAGCGTAGGGCCTAGCGGGACACTGGTAGTGCAGTTCTTC. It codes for CASSVGPSGTLVVQFF.

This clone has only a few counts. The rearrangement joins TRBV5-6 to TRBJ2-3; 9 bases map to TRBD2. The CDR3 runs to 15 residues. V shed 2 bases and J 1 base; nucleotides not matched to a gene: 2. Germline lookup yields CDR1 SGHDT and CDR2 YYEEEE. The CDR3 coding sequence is TGTGCCAGCAGCTTACGGACTAGCGGCACAGATACGCAGTATTTT. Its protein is CASSLRTSGTDTQYF.

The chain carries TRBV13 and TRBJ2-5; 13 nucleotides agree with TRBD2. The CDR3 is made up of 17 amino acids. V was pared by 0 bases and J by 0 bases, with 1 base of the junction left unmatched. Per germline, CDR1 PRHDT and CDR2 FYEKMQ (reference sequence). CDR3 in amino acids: CASSLGGLAGDQETQYF. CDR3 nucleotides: TGTGCCAGCAGCTTAGGCGGACTAGCGGGGGACCAAGAGACCCAGTACTTC. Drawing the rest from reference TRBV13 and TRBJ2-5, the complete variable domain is AAGVIQSPRHLIKEKRETATLKCYPIPRHDTVYWYQQGPGQDPQFLISFYEKMQSDKGSIPDRFSAQQFSDYHSELNMSSLELGDSALYFCASSLGGLAGDQETQYFGPGTRLLVL.

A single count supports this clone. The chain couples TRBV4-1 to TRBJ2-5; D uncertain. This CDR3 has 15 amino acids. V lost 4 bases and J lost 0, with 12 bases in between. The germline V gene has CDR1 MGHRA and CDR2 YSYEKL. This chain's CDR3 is CASSPPVGYQETQYF. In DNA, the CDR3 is TGCGCCAGCAGCCCCCCTGTCGGGTACCAAGAGACCCAGTACTTC.

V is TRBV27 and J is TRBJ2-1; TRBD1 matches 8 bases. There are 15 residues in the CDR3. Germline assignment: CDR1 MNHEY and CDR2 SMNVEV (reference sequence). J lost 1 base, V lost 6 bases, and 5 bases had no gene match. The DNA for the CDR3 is TGTGCCAGCAGCGAACAGGGGGTATCCTACAATGAGCAGTTCTTC. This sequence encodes CASSEQGVSYNEQFF.

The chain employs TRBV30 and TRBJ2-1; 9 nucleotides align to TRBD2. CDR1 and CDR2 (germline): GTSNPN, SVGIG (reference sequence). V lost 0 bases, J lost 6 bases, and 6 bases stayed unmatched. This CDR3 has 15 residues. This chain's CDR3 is CAWSVRRTSVNEQFF. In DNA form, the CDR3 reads TGTGCCTGGAGTGTACGTAGGACTAGCGTCAATGAGCAGTTCTTC.

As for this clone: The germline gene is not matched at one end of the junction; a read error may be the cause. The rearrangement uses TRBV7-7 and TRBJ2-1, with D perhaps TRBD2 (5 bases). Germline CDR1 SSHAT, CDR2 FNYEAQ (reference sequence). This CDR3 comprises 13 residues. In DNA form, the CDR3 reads TGTGCTAGCAGCACGGACTTATCCTATGAGCAGTTCTTC. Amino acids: CASSTDLSYEQFF.

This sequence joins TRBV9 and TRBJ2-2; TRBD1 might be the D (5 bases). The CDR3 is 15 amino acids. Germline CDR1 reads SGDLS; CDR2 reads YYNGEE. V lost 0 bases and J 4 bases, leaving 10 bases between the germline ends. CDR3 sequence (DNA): TGTGCCAGCAGCGTAGAAACAGGCCCCACCGGGGAGCTGTTTTTT. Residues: CASSVETGPTGELFF.

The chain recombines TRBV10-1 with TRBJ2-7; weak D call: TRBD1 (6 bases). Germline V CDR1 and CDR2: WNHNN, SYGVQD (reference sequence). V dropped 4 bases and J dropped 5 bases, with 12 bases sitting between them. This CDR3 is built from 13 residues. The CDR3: CASSGQVGNEQYF. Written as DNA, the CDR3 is TGCGCCAGCAGTGGACAGGTTGGGAACGAGCAGTACTTC.

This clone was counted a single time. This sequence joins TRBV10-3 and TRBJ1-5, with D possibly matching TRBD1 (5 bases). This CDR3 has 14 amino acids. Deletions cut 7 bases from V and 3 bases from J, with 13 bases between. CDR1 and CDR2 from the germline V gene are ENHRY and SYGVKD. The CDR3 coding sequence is TGTGCCATCAAAGCCGGGGGATTCAATCAGCCCCAGCATTTT. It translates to CAIKAGGFNQPQHF.